The rows below give T cell receptor beta chains drawn from one sample of a study of T-cell reconstitution after alpha-beta-depleted transplantation in children. A single record per CDR3 protein comes from TCRdb applying MiXCR to the PCR reads. Among 90,000 to 100,000 distinct CDR3 sequences listed, around 22% were seen once. The material was PBMCs, obtained before TCRalphabeta/CD19-depleted stem cell transplant. Receptor source: a boy aged 2 to 10 with acute lymphoblastic leukemia, due to receive a stem cell transplant. The CDR3 runs from the conserved cysteine through the conserved F or W. A D gene is named only where the DNA matches it firmly. Where a row states a size, it is once, few, many or the class of an expanded clone; other rows omit it.

NA,TRBJ2-1,TRBD1,TRBV5-1,CASFRDRGQNEQFF,TGCGCCAGTTTCCGGGACAGGGGGCAAAATGAGCAGTTCTTC
NA,TRBJ1-6,NA,TRBV15,CATQKIQGLGSPLHF,TGTGCCACACAAAAAATACAGGGCCTTGGGTCACCCCTCCACTTT
few,TRBJ2-1,TRBD2,TRBV6-5,CASSLTSGGPYEQFF,TGTGCCAGCAGTTTGACTAGCGGAGGTCCGTATGAGCAGTTCTTC
few,TRBJ2-1,NA,TRBV25-1,CASSVGGPYNEQFF,TGTGCCAGCAGTGTCGGAGGACCCTACAATGAGCAGTTCTTC
NA,TRBJ1-5,TRBD1,TRBV28,CASSWRQGPASNQPQHF,TGTGCCAGCAGTTGGCGACAGGGGCCGGCTAGCAATCAGCCCCAGCATTTT
NA,TRBJ1-5,NA,TRBV6-1,CASSEEGVYNQPQHF,TGTGCCAGCAGTGAAGAAGGGGTTTACAATCAGCCCCAGCATTTT
NA,TRBJ2-1,NA,TRBV7-6,CASSLSGGASNEQFF,TGTGCCAGCAGCCTTAGCGGAGGGGCGTCCAATGAGCAGTTCTTC
NA,TRBJ1-1,NA,TRBV14,CASSQFGREAFF,TGTGCCAGCAGCCAATTTGGACGTGAAGCTTTCTTT
few,TRBJ2-7,NA,TRBV7-8,CASSLAQWAGSYEQYF,TGTGCCAGCAGCTTAGCGCAATGGGCCGGCTCCTACGAGCAGTACTTC
NA,TRBJ2-1,TRBD2,TRBV7-2,CASRLTSGRSYNEQFF,TGTGCCAGCAGACTGACTAGCGGCCGTTCCTACAATGAGCAGTTCTTC
NA,TRBJ2-1,NA,TRBV27,CASRLGPANNEQFF,TGTGCCAGCAGGTTGGGGCCTGCCAACAATGAGCAGTTCTTC
many,TRBJ2-1,NA,TRBV24-1,CATSDGSGALVEQFF,TGTGCCACCAGTGATGGGAGCGGAGCGTTGGTTGAGCAGTTCTTC
few,TRBJ2-3,NA,TRBV18,CASSPTGIDTQYF,TGTGCCAGCTCACCAACGGGGATAGATACGCAGTATTTT
few,TRBJ1-5,NA,TRBV28,CASSALGSARSSQPQHF,TGTGCCAGCAGTGCCTTGGGGTCGGCCCGGTCGAGTCAGCCCCAGCATTTT
few,TRBJ2-3,NA,TRBV5-1,CASSLSSGTDTQYF,TGCGCCAGCAGCTTGTCGAGCGGCACAGATACGCAGTATTTT
NA,TRBJ2-5,NA,TRBV7-9,CASSSVRGTQETQYF,TGTGCCAGCAGCTCGGTCAGGGGTACCCAAGAGACCCAGTACTTC
few,TRBJ2-1,TRBD1,TRBV5-1,CASSLGGQGVGEQFF,TGCGCCAGCAGCTTGGGGGGACAGGGGGTCGGAGAGCAGTTCTTC
NA,TRBJ2-5,TRBD2,TRBV3-1,CASSRSSGGETQYF,TGTGCCAGCAGCCGGTCTAGCGGAGGGGAGACCCAGTACTTC
NA,TRBJ1-1,TRBD1,TRBV15,CATSLGQTNTEAFF,TGTGCCACCAGCCTGGGACAGACTAACACTGAAGCTTTCTTT